These 23 T cell receptor beta chains share one sample of origin, sequenced in a study of blood T cell repertoires in COVID-19 (dated by TCRdb to the early 2020s). Library prep was done by the immunoSEQ multiplex PCR assay. TCRdb carries this immuneACCESS record with in-frame sequences only. Its versions omit some clonotypes, under half of them owing to an unresolved V gene in the studies checked, with the rest unexplained. Across this sample there are roughly 240,000 clones, with roughly 86% seen only once. The ten largest clones take up around 1.7% of the sample. The sample consisted of peripheral blood. These receptors all stem from a woman between 55 and 75 years old who had recovered from COVID-19.

CDR3 loop: CASSNTGTGVNIYGYTF. The CDR3 nucleotides read TGCGCCAGCAGCAACACCGGGACAGGGGTTAACATCTATGGCTACACCTTC. This chain connects TRBV5-1 to TRBJ1-2, with 10 bases identical to TRBD1. Germline V gives CDR1 SGHRS, CDR2 YFSETQ. Trimming removed 4 bases from V and 4 bases from J; junction bases left unmatched: 13. CDR3 size: 17 residues.

The chain uses TRBV24-1 and TRBJ2-3; D is perhaps TRBD1 (6 bases). The CDR3 totals 14 residues. In germline, CDR1 is KGHDR, CDR2 SFDVKD. With 7 bases removed from V and 4 bases from J, the gap between germline ends came to 14 bases. CDR3 protein: CATSPRGSADTQYF. CDR3 DNA sequence: TGTGCCACCAGCCCCAGGGGCTCAGCAGATACGCAGTATTTT.

J is TRBJ2-5 and V is TRBV5-6; 7 nucleotides align to TRBD1. CDR3 size: 17 residues. Germline V gene sequence: CDR1 SGHDT, CDR2 YYEEEE. The trim removed 4 bases at V and 5 bases at J, leaving 17 bases unmatched. The CDR3 reads CASSQTGQAPKPETQYF. The CDR3 DNA reads as TGTGCCAGCAGCCAAACCGGACAGGCGCCCAAACCGGAGACCCAGTACTTC.

The gene calls are TRBV7-8 and TRBJ2-3; 10 bases align to TRBD2. V was pared by 3 bases and J by 4 bases, with 13 bases of the junction left unmatched. The germline gives CDR1 SGHVS, CDR2 FQNEAQ. The CDR3 extends over 18 amino acids. The CDR3 coding sequence is TGTGCCAGCAGCTTTCCGGTAGTAGCGGGGGGTGTGGCAGATACGCAGTATTTT. Its protein product is CASSFPVVAGGVADTQYF.

The chain is built from TRBV4-1 and TRBJ1-1; D not certain. Between the trimmed V and J ends, which lost 1 base and 2 bases, there was a span of 14 bases. Germline V CDR1 and CDR2: MGHRA, YSYEKL. This CDR3 region has 16 residues. This CDR3 is CASSQGLGRPNTEAFF. The CDR3 region has the DNA TGCGCCAGCAGCCAAGGATTGGGCAGGCCAAACACTGAAGCTTTCTTT.

The rearrangement uses TRBV9 and TRBJ1-2; D is perhaps TRBD1 (5 bases). The CDR3 loop spans 14 amino acids. The V end was cut by 4 bases, the J end by 0 bases, with 10 bases between. CDR1 and CDR2 from the germline V gene are SGDLS and YYNGEE. The CDR3 sequence: CASSPGGANYGYTF. The CDR3 DNA reads as TGTGCCAGCAGCCCTGGGGGGGCTAACTATGGCTACACCTTC. Combining the CDR3 with reference TRBV9 and TRBJ1-2 gives the whole variable domain DSGVTQTPKHLITATGQRVTLRCSPRSGDLSVYWYQQSLDQGLQFLIQYYNGEERAKGNILERFSAQQFPDLHSELNLSSLELGDSALYFCASSPGGANYGYTFGSGTRLTVV.

The chain joins TRBV12-3 or TRBV12-4 to TRBJ1-1; D is uncertain. The CDR3 loop spans 11 amino acids. The germline V and J ends were trimmed by 8 bases and 6 bases, with 10 bases remaining between them. The CDR3 region is CASGFWSEAFF. The CDR3 DNA reads as TGTGCCAGCGGCTTTTGGTCTGAAGCTTTCTTT.

V gene TRBV6-1 combines with J gene TRBJ1-2; no definite D call. CDR1 is MNHNS, CDR2 SASEGT, per germline. Trimming took off 0 bases at V and 5 bases at J, with 7 bases between the two ends. CDR3 length: 13 amino acids. The CDR3 coding sequence is TGTGCCAGCAGTGAAGCTACGGTGTATGGCTACACCTTC. Residues: CASSEATVYGYTF.

The J gene is TRBJ1-2, the V gene TRBV11-2, with D unclear. CDR1 SGHAT and CDR2 FQNNGV come from the germline V gene. This CDR3 region has 13 residues. Trimming shortened V by 4 bases and J by 6 bases, and 12 bases separated the two germline ends. In DNA, the CDR3 is TGTGCCAGCAGCTCAGAAACAGAAGATGGCTACACCTTC. This codes for CASSSETEDGYTF.

The gene calls are TRBV19 and TRBJ2-5; possible D gene TRBD2, 7 bases. The CDR3 consists of 14 residues. Trimming shortened V by 5 bases and J by 5 bases, and 15 bases separated the two germline ends. From germline, CDR1 is LNHDA and CDR2 SQIVND (reference sequence). The DNA for the CDR3 is TGTGCCAGTAGTCAGGTGGGGGGGCCGGAGACCCAGTACTTC. This encodes CASSQVGGPETQYF.

V usage is TRBV11-2 and J usage is TRBJ2-4; TRBD1 matches 7 bases. Germline lookup yields CDR1 SGHAT and CDR2 FQNNGV. The CDR3 covers 13 residues. Trimming took 9 bases from V and 9 from J; bases not matched to a gene: 11. CDR3 sequence (DNA): TGTGCCAGTGCTCAGGGGGTTGGTGGCATTCAGTACTTC. The encoded protein is CASAQGVGGIQYF.

The V gene is TRBV4-3, the J gene TRBJ1-4; a weak D match, TRBD1 (6 bases). Trimming left V 1 base short and J 7 bases short, with 16 bases between. There are 16 residues in the CDR3. Germline V gives CDR1 LGHNA, CDR2 YSLEER. The CDR3 DNA follows: TGCGCCAGCAGCCAAGGGTGGACAAAAGGGGGTGAAAAACTGTTTTTT. This gives the protein CASSQGWTKGGEKLFF.

This chain joins TRBV7-8 and TRBJ2-7, with TRBD1 as a possible D gene (6 bases). Looked up from germline, CDR1 is SGHVS and CDR2 is FQNEAQ. The CDR3 is 14 residues long. V was shortened by 2 bases and J by 7 bases, with 15 bases between the two germline ends. The CDR3 region has the DNA TGTGCCAGCAGCTTACTTCAGGGGCCAGGGGAGCAGTACTTC. It specifies CASSLLQGPGEQYF.

The chain couples TRBV7-2 to TRBJ1-2; a weak D match, TRBD1 (5 bases). V shed 0 bases and J shed 7 bases, with 9 bases lying between them. The CDR3 covers 13 residues. Germline V gene sequence: CDR1 SGHTA, CDR2 FQGNSA. For the CDR3, the DNA is TGTGCCAGCAGCTTAGCAGCCAGGGTTGGCTACACCTTC. Its protein is CASSLAARVGYTF. The variable domain in full, with the rest retrieved from reference TRBV7-2 and TRBJ1-2, is GAGVSQSPSNKVTEKGKDVELRCDPISGHTALYWYRQSLGQGLEFLIYFQGNSAPDKSGLPSDRFSAERTGGSVSTLTIQRTQQEDSAVYLCASSLAARVGYTFGSGTRLTVV.

The chain carries TRBV5-1 and TRBJ2-1, with 8 bases lining up with TRBD2. Germline V gives CDR1 SGHRS, CDR2 YFSETQ. This CDR3 region has 15 residues. J gave up 2 bases and V 4 bases, and 5 bases lay outside the gene matches. The CDR3 reads CASSQGAGAYNEQFF. The CDR3 DNA reads as TGCGCCAGCAGCCAGGGAGCGGGGGCCTACAATGAGCAGTTCTTC.

The V gene is TRBV7-2, the J gene TRBJ2-1; 13 nucleotides line up with TRBD2. The CDR3 totals 16 residues. After removal of 6 bases from V and 7 bases from J, the junction contained 9 bases not matched to a gene. The germline V gene encodes CDR1 SGHTA and CDR2 FQGNSA. CDR3: CASSSSTSGGRNEQFF. The CDR3 DNA reads as TGTGCCAGCAGTTCATCGACTAGCGGGGGGCGGAATGAGCAGTTCTTC. Together with reference TRBV7-2 and TRBJ2-1, the CDR3 gives the full variable domain: GAGVSQSPSNKVTEKGKDVELRCDPISGHTALYWYRQSLGQGLEFLIYFQGNSAPDKSGLPSDRFSAERTGGSVSTLTIQRTQQEDSAVYLCASSSSTSGGRNEQFFGPGTRLTVL.

The chain links TRBV4-1 to TRBJ1-6; no clear D gene. Germline V lookup: CDR1 MGHRA, CDR2 YSYEKL. V dropped 3 bases and J dropped 1 base, with 13 bases sitting between them. This CDR3 has 17 residues. The CDR3: CASSQTPARSYNSPLHF. CDR3 coding DNA: TGCGCCAGCAGCCAGACCCCTGCCAGGTCCTATAATTCACCCCTCCACTTT.

The CDR3 protein is CASSNQGYEQYF. The DNA for the CDR3 is TGTGCCAGCAGTAACCAGGGATACGAGCAGTACTTC. The chain couples TRBV6-1 to TRBJ2-7; D is possibly TRBD1 (5 bases). The CDR3 length is 12 residues. Germline loops: CDR1 MNHNS, CDR2 SASEGT. Between the trimmed V and J ends, which lost 5 bases and 4 bases, there was a span of 9 bases.

This clone showed up many times. V is TRBV5-5 and J is TRBJ2-1, with 8 bases matching TRBD2. Germline assignment: CDR1 SGHKS and CDR2 YYEKEE (reference sequence). Trimming took 1 base from V and 10 from J; bases not matched to a gene: 13. The CDR3 covers 16 residues. The chain's CDR3 is CASSLYLSGVGREQFF. CDR3 nucleotides: TGTGCCAGCAGCTTGTACCTTAGCGGGGTGGGTAGAGAGCAGTTCTTC.

This clone appeared a single time. The rearrangement uses TRBV6-2 or TRBV6-3 and TRBJ2-7, with 13 nucleotides matching TRBD2. Looked up from germline, CDR1 is MNHEY and CDR2 is SVGEGT. This CDR3 has 18 residues. J was trimmed by 5 bases and V by 2 bases; bases with no gene match: 12. This CDR3 reads CASSYHWTSGSKRDEQYF. The CDR3 DNA follows: TGTGCCAGCAGTTACCATTGGACTAGCGGGAGCAAAAGGGACGAGCAGTACTTC.

The chain combines TRBV5-1 with TRBJ2-1; D ambiguous. CDR3 length equals 16 residues. The V end was cut by 2 bases, the J end by 3 bases, with 15 bases between. Germline CDR1 and CDR2: SGHRS and YFSETQ. This chain's CDR3 is CASSLYSTESYNEQFF. For the CDR3, the DNA is TGCGCCAGCAGCTTATACAGTACAGAGAGCTACAATGAGCAGTTCTTC.

Remarks on this clone: Mismatch with germline at one junction end may stem from a read error. The chain has TRBV10-3 and TRBJ2-7; 9 bases line up with TRBD2. CDR3 length equals 15 residues. CDR1 and CDR2 (germline): ENHRY, SYGVKD. The CDR3 sequence: CAISEPTSGGLAWDF. The DNA for the CDR3 is TGTGCCATCAGTGAGCCCACGAGCGGGGGGCTCGCTTGGGACTTC.

The chain links TRBV29-1 to TRBJ2-5; 11 bases fit TRBD2. The junction had 9 bases not matched to a gene; V was cut back by 7 bases and J by 5 bases. Germline V lookup: CDR1 SQVTM, CDR2 ANQGSEA. This CDR3 region has 14 residues. The CDR3 DNA reads as TGCAGCGACGATAGCGGGGGGGCCGGGGAGACCCAGTACTTC. It codes for CSDDSGGAGETQYF.